The clone carrying this TCR beta chain was counted only a few times. This record belongs to a study of T cell changes during pregnancy in multiple sclerosis. There are 10 residues in the CDR3. V was shortened by 4 bases and J by 6 bases, with 4 bases between the two germline ends. Germline lookup yields CDR1 SGDLS and CDR2 YYNGEE. The assay was immunoSEQ multiplex PCR, and TCRdb's table has in-frame clones only and misses some. Here the sample spans roughly 37,000 clones, 92% being singletons. Sample: CD8+ T cells from peripheral blood mononuclear cells, taken before pregnancy. The receptor was derived from a female donor with multiple sclerosis, enrolled in a pregnancy study. The rearrangement joins TRBV9 to TRBJ1-1; D is uncertain. In nucleotides, the CDR3 is TGTGCCAGCAGCCCCTCTGAAGCTTTCTTT. Residues: CASSPSEAFF.